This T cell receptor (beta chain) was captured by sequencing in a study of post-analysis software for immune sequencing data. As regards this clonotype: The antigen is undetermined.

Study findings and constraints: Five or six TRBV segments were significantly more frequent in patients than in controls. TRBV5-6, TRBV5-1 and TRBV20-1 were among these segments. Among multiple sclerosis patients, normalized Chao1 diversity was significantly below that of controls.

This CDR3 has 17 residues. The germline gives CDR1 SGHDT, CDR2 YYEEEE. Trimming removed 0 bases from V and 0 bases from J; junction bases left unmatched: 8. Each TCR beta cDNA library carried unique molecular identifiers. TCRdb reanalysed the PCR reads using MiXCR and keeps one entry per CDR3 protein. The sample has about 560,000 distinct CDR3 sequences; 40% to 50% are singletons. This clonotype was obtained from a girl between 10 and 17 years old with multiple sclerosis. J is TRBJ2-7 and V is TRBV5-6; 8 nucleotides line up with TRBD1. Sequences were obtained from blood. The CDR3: CASSLEGDRLSSYEQYF. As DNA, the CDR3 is TGTGCCAGCAGCTTGGAGGGGGACAGGTTGAGCTCCTACGAGCAGTACTTC.